Listed here is a single T cell receptor beta chain. Its matching antigen is unknown. Profiling relied on immunoSEQ multiplex PCR, and the TCRdb table lists in-frame clones only, not all of them. Here the sample spans fewer than 45,000 clones, approximately 84% being singletons. The entry originates in a study of OX40 agonist ivuxolimab in advanced cancers. In the study overall: Patients received intravenous ivuxolimab every 2 weeks at 0.01 to 10 mg/kg. Study-level findings and limits: Expanded clones belonging to CD8+ T cells outnumbered, on average, those of CD4+.

Baseline was the first blood sampling point, followed by cycle 4 day 1 and cycle 7 day 1. The sample consisted of CD4+ or CD8+ T cells sorted from blood, taken in a trial of the OX40 agonist ivuxolimab. The sequence was collected from an adult with an advanced solid tumor such as melanoma, head and neck, liver or kidney cancer.

CDR3 region: CASSSGDSNYGYTF. The CDR3 DNA is TGTGCCAGCAGCTCCGGGGACAGTAATTATGGCTACACCTTC. V gene TRBV5-6 combines with J gene TRBJ1-2; 7 positions agree with TRBD1. Trimming at V came to 3 bases and at J to 5 bases, leaving 7 bases not matched to a gene. This CDR3 has 14 residues. Germline V gene sequence: CDR1 SGHDT, CDR2 YYEEEE.